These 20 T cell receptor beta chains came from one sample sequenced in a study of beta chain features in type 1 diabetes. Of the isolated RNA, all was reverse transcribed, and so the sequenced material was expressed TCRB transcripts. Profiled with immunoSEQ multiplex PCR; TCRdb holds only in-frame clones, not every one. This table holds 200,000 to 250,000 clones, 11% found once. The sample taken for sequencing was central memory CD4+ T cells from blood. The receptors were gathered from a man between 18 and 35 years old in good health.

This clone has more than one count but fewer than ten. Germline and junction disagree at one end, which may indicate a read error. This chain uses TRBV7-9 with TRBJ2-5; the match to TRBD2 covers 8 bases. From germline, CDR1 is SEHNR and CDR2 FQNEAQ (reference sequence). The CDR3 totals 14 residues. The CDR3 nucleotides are TGCGCCAGCAGCCAAGATCTAGCGGGAGAGACCCAGTACTTC. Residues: CASSQDLAGETQYF.

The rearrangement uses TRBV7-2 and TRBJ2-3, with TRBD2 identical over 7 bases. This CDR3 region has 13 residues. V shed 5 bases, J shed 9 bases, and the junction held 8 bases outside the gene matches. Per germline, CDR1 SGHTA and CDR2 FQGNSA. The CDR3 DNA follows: TGTGCCAGCAGCGGAGGCGGGAGTGCAACGCAGTATTTT. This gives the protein CASSGGGSATQYF.

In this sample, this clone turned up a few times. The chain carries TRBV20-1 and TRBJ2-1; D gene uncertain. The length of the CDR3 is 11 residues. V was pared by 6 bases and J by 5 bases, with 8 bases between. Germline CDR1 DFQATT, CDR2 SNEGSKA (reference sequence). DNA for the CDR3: TGCAGTGCGGCCCCCAACAATGAGCAGTTCTTC. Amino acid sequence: CSAAPNNEQFF.

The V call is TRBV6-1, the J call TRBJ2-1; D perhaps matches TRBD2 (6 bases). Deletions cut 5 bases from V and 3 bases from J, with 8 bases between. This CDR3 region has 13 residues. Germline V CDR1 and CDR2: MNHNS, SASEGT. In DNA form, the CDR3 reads TGTGCCAGCAGTAGCGGGCACTACAATGAGCAGTTCTTC. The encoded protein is CASSSGHYNEQFF.

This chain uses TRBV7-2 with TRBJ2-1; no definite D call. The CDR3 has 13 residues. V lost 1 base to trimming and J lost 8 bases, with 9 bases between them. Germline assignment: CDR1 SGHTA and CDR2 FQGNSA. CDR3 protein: CASSLVLSHEQFF. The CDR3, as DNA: TGTGCCAGCAGCTTAGTTCTCAGCCATGAGCAGTTCTTC.

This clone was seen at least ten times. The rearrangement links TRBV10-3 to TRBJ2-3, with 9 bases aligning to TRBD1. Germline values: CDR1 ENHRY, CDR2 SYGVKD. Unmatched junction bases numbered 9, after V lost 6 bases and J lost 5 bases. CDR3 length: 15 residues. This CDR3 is CAISRNRGLEDTQYF. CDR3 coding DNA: TGTGCCATCAGCAGAAACAGGGGGCTTGAAGATACGCAGTATTTT.

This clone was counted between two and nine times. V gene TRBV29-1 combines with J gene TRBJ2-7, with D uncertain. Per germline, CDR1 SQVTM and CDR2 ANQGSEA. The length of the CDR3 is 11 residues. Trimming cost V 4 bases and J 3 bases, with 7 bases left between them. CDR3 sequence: CSVVGLYEQYF. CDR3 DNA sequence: TGCAGCGTTGTGGGTCTCTACGAGCAGTACTTC.

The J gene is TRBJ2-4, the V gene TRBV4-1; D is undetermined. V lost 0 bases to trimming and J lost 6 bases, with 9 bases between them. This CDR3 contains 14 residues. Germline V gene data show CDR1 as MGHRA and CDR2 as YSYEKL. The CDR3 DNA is TGCGCCAGCAGCCAAGACCACTTACCAAACATTCAGTACTTC. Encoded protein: CASSQDHLPNIQYF.

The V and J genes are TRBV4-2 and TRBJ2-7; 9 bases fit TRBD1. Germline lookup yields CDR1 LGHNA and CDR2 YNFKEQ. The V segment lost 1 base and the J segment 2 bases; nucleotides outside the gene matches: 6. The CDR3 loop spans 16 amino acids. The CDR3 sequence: CASSQACGTGTYEQYF. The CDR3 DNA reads TGTGCCAGCAGCCAAGCGTGTGGGACAGGGACCTACGAGCAGTACTTC.

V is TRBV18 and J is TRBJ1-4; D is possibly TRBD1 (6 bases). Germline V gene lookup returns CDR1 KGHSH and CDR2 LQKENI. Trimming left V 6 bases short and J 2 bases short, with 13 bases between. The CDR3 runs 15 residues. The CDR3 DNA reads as TGTGCCAGCTCCCTCGCGGGGGCGACTAATGAAAAACTGTTTTTT. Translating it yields CASSLAGATNEKLFF.

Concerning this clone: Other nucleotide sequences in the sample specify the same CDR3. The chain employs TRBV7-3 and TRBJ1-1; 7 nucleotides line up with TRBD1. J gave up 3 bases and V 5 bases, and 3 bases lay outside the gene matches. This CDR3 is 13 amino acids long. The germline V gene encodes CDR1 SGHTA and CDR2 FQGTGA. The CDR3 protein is CASSQDRDTEAFF. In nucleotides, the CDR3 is TGTGCCAGCAGCCAAGACAGGGACACTGAAGCTTTCTTT.

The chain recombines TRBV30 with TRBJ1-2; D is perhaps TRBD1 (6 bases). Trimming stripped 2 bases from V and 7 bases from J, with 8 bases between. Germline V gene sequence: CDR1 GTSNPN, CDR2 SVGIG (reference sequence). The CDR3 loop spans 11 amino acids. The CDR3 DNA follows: TGTGCCTGGAGTATGGGGGCTGGCTACACCTTC. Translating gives CAWSMGAGYTF.

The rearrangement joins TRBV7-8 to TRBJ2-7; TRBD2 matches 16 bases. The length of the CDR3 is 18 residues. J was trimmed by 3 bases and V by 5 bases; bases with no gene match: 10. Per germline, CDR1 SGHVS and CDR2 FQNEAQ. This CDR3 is CASSRGTSGREYYYEQYF. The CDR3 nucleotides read TGTGCCAGCAGCCGAGGGACTAGCGGGAGGGAATATTACTACGAGCAGTACTTC.

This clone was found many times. The CDR3 loop reads CAGRTGANTGELFF. CDR3 bases: TGTGCCGGACGGACAGGTGCGAACACCGGGGAGCTGTTTTTT. The chain has TRBV30 and TRBJ2-2; TRBD1 agrees at 7 bases. There are 14 residues in the CDR3. Germline V CDR1 and CDR2: GTSNPN, SVGIG (reference sequence). Trimming removed 8 bases from V and 0 bases from J; junction bases left unmatched: 6.

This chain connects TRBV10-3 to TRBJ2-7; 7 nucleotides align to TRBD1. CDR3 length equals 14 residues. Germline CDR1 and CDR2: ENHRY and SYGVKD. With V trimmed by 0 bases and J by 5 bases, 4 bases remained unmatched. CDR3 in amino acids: CAISESRDSNEQYF. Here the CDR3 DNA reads TGTGCCATCAGTGAGTCTCGGGACAGCAACGAGCAGTACTTC.

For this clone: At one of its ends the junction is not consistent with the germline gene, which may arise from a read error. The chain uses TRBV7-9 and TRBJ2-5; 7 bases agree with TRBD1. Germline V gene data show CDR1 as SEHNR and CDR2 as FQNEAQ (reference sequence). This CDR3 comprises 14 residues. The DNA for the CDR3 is TGCGCCAGCAGCCAAGCGGCAGGGGGAAGTACTCAGTACTTC. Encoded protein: CASSQAAGGSTQYF.

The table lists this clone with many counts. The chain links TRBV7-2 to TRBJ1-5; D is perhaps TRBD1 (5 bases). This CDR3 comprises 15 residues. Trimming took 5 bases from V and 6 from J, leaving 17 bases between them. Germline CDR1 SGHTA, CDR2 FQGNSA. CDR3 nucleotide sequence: TGTGCCAGCAGCCCCTATCTGGGGCTAGGTCAGCCCCAGCATTTT. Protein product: CASSPYLGLGQPQHF.

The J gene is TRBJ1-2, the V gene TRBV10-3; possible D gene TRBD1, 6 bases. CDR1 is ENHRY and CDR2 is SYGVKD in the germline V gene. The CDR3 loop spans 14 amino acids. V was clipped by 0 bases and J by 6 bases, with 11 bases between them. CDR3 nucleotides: TGTGCCATCAGTGAGTCAACAGGGTTGAATGGCTACACCTTC. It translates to CAISESTGLNGYTF.

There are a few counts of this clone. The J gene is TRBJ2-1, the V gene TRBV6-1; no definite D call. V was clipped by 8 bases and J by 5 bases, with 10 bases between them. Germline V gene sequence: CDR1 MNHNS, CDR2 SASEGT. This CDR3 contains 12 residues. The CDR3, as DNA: TGTGCCAGCCGTCGACCCAACAATGAGCAGTTCTTC. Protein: CASRRPNNEQFF.

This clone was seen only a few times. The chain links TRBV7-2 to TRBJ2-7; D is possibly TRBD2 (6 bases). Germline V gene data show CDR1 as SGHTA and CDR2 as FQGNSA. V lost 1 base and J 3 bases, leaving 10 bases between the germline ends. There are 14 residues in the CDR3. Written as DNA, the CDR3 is TGTGCCAGCAGCTTAGAACGGGGAGGCTACGAGCAGTACTTC. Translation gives CASSLERGGYEQYF.